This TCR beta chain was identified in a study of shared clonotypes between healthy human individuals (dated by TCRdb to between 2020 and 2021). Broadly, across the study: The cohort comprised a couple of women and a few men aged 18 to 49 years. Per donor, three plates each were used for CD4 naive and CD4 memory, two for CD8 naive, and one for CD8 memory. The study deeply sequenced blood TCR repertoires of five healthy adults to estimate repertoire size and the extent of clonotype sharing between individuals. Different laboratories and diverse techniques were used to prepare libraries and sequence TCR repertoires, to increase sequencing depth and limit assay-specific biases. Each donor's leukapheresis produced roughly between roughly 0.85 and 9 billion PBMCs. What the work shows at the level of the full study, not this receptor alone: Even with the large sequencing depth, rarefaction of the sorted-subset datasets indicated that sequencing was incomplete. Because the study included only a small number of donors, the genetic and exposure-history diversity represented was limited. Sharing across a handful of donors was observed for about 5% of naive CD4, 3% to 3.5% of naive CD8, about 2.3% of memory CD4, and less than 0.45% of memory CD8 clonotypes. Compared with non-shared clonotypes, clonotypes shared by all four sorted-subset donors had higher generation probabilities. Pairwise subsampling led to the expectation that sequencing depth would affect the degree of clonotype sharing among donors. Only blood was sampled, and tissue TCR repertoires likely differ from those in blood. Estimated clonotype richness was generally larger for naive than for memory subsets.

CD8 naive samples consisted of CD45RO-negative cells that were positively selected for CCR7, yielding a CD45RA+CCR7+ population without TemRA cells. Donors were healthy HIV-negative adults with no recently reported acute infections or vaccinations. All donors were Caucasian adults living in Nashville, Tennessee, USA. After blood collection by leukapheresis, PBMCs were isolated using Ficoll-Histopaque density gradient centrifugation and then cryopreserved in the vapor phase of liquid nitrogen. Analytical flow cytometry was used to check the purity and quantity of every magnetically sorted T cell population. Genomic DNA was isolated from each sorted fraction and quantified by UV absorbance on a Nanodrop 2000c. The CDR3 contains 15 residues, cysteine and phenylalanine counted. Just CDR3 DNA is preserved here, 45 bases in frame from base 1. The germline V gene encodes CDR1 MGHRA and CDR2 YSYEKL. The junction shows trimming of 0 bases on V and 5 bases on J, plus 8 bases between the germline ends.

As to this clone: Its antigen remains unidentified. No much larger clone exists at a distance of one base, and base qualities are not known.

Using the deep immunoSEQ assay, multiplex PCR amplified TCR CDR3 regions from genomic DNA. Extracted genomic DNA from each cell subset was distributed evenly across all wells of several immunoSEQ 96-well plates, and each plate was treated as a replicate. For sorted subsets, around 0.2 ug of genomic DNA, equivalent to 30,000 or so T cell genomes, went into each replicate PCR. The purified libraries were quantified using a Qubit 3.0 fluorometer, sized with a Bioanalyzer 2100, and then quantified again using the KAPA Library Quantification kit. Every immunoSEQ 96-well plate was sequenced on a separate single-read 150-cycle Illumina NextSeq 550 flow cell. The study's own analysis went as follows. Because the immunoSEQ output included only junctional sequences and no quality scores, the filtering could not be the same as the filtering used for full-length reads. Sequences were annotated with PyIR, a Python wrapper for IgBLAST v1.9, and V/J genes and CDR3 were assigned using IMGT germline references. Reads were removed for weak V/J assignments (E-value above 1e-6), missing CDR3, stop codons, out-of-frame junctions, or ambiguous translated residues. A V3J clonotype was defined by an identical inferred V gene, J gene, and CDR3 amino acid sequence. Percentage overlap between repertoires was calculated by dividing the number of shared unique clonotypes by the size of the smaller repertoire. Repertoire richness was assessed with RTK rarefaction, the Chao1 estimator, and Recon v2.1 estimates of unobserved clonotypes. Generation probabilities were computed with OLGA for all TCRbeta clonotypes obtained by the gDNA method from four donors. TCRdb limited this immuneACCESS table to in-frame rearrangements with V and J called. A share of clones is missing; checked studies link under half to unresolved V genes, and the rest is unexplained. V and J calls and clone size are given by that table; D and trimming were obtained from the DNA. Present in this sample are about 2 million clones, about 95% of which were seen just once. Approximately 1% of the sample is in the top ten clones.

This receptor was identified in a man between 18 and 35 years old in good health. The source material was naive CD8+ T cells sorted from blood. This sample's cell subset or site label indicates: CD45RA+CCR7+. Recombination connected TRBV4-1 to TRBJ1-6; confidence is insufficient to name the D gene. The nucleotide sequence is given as TGCGCCAGCAGCCAAGAAGAACCGAATAATTCACCCCTCCACTTT. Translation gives CASSQEEPNNSPLHF.